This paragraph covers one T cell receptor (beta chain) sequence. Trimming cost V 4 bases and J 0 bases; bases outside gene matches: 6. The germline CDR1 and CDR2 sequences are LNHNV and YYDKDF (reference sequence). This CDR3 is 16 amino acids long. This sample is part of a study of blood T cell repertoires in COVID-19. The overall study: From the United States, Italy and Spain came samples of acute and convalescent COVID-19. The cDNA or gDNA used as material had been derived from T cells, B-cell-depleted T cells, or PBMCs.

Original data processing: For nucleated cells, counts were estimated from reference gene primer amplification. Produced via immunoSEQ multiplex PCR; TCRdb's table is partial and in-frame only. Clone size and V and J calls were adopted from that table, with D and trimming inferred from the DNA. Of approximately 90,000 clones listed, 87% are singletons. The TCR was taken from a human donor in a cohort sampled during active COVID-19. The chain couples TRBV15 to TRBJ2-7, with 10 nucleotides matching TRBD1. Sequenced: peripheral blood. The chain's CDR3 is CATSTGTGDVSYEQYF. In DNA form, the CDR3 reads TGTGCCACCAGCACCGGGACAGGGGATGTCTCCTACGAGCAGTACTTC.